This passage covers 12 T cell receptor beta chains from one sample sequenced in a study of shared clonotypes between healthy human individuals. Clones were read by immunoSEQ multiplex PCR, and TCRdb kept only the in-frame ones, dropping some. Of a few million clones in the sample, around 95% are singletons; the top ten hold about 1.6%. Only CD45RO-negative cells positively selected for CCR7 counted as naive CD8 cells, so terminally differentiated effector memory CD45RA+ cells were excluded. What was sequenced was naive CD8+ T cells from PBMCs. These receptors came from a man aged 18 to 30 in good health. Some clones in this sample may be carry-over from other donors' samples.

This clone was detected a few times. The chain joins TRBV6-5 to TRBJ1-2; D uncertain. CDR3 length: 14 amino acids. V lost 6 bases to trimming and J lost 3 bases, with 14 bases between them. Germline assignment: CDR1 MNHEY and CDR2 SVGAGI. This chain's CDR3 is CASRWGNRDYGYTF. CDR3 nucleotide sequence: TGTGCCAGCAGATGGGGAAATAGGGACTATGGCTACACCTTC.

This sequence joins TRBV27 and TRBJ1-5; D uncertain. CDR3 size: 14 residues. Trimming stripped 6 bases from V and 0 bases from J, with 9 bases between. Germline CDR1 and CDR2: MNHEY and SMNVEV (reference sequence). CDR3 sequence: CASRVGNSNQPQHF. The CDR3 bases are TGTGCCAGCAGGGTTGGGAATAGCAATCAGCCCCAGCATTTT.

The chain links TRBV7-9 to TRBJ2-1; D is unclear. V lost 3 bases, J lost 6 bases, and 18 bases lay in between. Germline-derived CDR1 and CDR2 are SEHNR and FQNEAQ (reference sequence). The CDR3 is 16 residues long. CDR3 sequence (DNA): TGTGCCAGCAGCTTTCCCAGCAGCGAGAAGAGCAATGAGCAGTTCTTC. It codes for CASSFPSSEKSNEQFF.

The chain is built from TRBV29-1 and TRBJ2-5, with D possibly matching TRBD2 (5 bases). The J call may be faulty, since TRBJ2-7 better matches the DNA end. The V gene's germline CDR1 is SQVTM and CDR2 ANQGSEA. CDR3 length: 11 amino acids. The CDR3 DNA reads TGCAGCGTTGACGAGGGATACGAGCAGTACTTC. Translating gives CSVDEGYEQYF.

The V gene is TRBV18, the J gene TRBJ1-1; possibly TRBD1 for D (5 bases). CDR3 length: 16 amino acids. Germline lookup yields CDR1 KGHSH and CDR2 LQKENI. V was trimmed by 1 base and J by 0 bases, leaving 12 bases between them. The CDR3 spells CASSPRREGMNTEAFF. The CDR3 DNA reads TGTGCCAGCTCACCACGGAGGGAGGGGATGAACACTGAAGCTTTCTTT.

The CDR3 DNA sequence: TGTGCCAGCAGCTTAGAGCCTAGCGGGGTATACAATGAGCAGTTCTTC. Translated, it gives CASSLEPSGVYNEQFF. The rearrangement links TRBV7-9 to TRBJ2-1; 9 nucleotides align to TRBD2. The CDR3 has 16 amino acids. V lost 1 base to trimming and J lost 4 bases; unmatched junction nucleotides: 5. Germline-derived CDR1 and CDR2 are SEHNR and FQNEAQ (reference sequence).

This chain joins TRBV6-1 and TRBJ1-1; D unresolved. The CDR3 is 16 residues long. CDR1 is MNHNS and CDR2 is SASEGT in the germline V gene. V was cut by 3 bases and J by 3 bases, with 17 bases left in between. The CDR3 DNA reads as TGTGCCAGCAGTGAGGATTTGGTCCCGCGGGACACTGAAGCTTTCTTT. Protein sequence: CASSEDLVPRDTEAFF.

CDR3 nucleotide sequence: TGTGCCTGGAGTGTGGGACAGGGGATCGAGACCCAGTACTTC. Amino acids: CAWSVGQGIETQYF. The V and J genes are TRBV30 and TRBJ2-5, with 10 bases identical to TRBD1. The CDR3 is 14 amino acids. V was clipped by 0 bases and J by 5 bases; unmatched bases: 3. Germline assignment: CDR1 GTSNPN and CDR2 SVGIG (reference sequence).

The chain carries TRBV10-2 and TRBJ2-5, with a weak D call TRBD2 (5 bases). Germline CDR1 WSHSY, CDR2 SAAADI. V dropped 2 bases and J dropped 4 bases, with 14 bases sitting between them. CDR3 size: 15 residues. This chain's CDR3 is CASSEVTAAGETQYF. CDR3 DNA: TGCGCCAGCAGTGAGGTCACCGCGGCGGGAGAGACCCAGTACTTC.

V and J are TRBV13 and TRBJ1-2; the D is unclear. The CDR3 sequence is 14 residues long. V shed 5 bases and J shed 8 bases, with 18 bases lying between them. In germline, CDR1 is PRHDT, CDR2 FYEKMQ (reference sequence). The CDR3: CASSPGRGVVGYTF. CDR3 in DNA: TGTGCCAGCAGCCCTGGCCGGGGAGTGGTCGGCTACACCTTC.

This sequence joins TRBV15 and TRBJ2-1, with D maybe TRBD2 (6 bases). Germline V gene sequence: CDR1 LNHNV, CDR2 YYDKDF (reference sequence). CDR3 length: 18 residues. V lost 0 bases, J lost 1 base, and 16 bases lay in between. Here the CDR3 DNA reads TGTGCCACCAGCAGAGAAAAGGGACTGGTGGGGTCCTACAATGAGCAGTTCTTC. Translating it yields CATSREKGLVGSYNEQFF. The complete variable domain, with remaining parts taken from reference TRBV15 and TRBJ2-1, reads DAMVIQNPRYQVTQFGKPVTLSCSQTLNHNVMYWYQQKSSQAPKLLFHYYDKDFNNEADTPDNFQSRRPNTSFCFLDIRSPGLGDTAMYLCATSREKGLVGSYNEQFFGPGTRLTVL.

V gene TRBV5-1 combines with J gene TRBJ1-1; TRBD1 is a possible D gene (6 bases). V was trimmed by 7 bases and J by 2 bases, leaving 9 bases between them. CDR3 length equals 12 residues. Germline CDR1 is SGHRS and CDR2 is YFSETQ. CDR3 protein: CASVGANTEAFF. CDR3 sequence (DNA): TGCGCCAGCGTGGGGGCAAACACTGAAGCTTTCTTT.